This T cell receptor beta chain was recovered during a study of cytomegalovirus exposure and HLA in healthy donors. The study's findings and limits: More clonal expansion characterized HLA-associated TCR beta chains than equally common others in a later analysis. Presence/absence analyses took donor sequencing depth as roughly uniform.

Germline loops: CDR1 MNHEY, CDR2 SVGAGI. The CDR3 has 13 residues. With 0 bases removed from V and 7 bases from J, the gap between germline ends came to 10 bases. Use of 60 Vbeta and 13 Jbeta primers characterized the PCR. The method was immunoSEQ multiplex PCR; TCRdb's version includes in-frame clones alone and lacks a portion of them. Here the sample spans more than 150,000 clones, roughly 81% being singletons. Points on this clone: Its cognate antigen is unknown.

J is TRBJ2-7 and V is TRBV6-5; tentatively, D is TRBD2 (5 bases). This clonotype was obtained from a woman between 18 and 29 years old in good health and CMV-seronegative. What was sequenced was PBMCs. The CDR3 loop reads CASSYSNGNEQYF. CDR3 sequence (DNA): TGTGCCAGCAGTTACTCGAACGGGAATGAGCAGTACTTC.